This T cell receptor beta chain was documented in a study of T cells in tuberculosis. Study-level points and caveats: Active tuberculosis cases were adults; controls were adolescents.

TCRdb's table, derived via immunoSEQ multiplex PCR, lists solely in-frame clones and lacks some. Of some 10,000 clones in the sample, roughly 94% were seen once. Remarks on this clone: What it binds is unknown.

CDR3 length: 15 amino acids. The germline V gene has CDR1 SGDLS and CDR2 YYNGEE. The ends were cut back, 4 bases at V and 2 bases at J, with 14 bases in the middle. Each donor contributed 85,000 to 100,000 T cells on average, unsorted. The chain links TRBV9 to TRBJ2-3, with D possibly being TRBD2 (6 bases). Input material: PBMCs. This TCR came from an adult with tuberculosis. The chain's CDR3 is CASSPRGTLTDTQYF. Written as DNA, the CDR3 is TGTGCCAGCAGCCCTCGGGGGACTCTCACAGATACGCAGTATTTT.